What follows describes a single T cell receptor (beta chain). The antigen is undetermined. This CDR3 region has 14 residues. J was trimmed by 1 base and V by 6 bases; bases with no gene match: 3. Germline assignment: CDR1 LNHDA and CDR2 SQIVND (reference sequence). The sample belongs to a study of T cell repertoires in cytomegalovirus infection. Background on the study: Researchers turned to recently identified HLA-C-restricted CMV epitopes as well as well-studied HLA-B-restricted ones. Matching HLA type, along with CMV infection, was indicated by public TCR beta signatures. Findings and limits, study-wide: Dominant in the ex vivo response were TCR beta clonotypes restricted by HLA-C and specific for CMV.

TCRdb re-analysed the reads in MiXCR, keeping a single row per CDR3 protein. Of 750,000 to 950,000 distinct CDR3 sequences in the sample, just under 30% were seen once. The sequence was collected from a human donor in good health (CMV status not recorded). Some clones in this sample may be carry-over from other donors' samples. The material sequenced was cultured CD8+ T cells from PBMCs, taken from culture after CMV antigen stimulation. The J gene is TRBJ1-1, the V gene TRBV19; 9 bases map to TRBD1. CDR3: CASRGTGSNTEAFF. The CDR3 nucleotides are TGTGCCAGTAGGGGGACAGGGTCGAACACTGAAGCTTTCTTT.